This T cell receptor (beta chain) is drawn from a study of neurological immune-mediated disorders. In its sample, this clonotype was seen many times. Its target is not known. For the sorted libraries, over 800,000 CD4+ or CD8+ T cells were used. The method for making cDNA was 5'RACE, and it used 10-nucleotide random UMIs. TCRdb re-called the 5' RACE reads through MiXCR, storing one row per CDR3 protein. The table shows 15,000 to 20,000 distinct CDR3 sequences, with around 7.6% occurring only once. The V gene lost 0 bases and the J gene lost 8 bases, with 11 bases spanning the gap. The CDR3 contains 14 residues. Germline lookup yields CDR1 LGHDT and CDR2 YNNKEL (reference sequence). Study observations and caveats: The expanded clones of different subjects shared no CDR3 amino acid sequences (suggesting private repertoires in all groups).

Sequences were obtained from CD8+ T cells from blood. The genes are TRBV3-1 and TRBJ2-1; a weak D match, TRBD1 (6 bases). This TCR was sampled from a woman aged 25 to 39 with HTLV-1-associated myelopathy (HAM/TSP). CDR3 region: CASSQESRGHEQFF. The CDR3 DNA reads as TGTGCCAGCAGCCAAGAATCCAGGGGCCATGAGCAGTTCTTC.